This T cell receptor beta chain is drawn from a study of spatial heterogeneity in lung cancer. Described time point: blood at routine non-recurrence follow-up after resection. The germline gives CDR1 KGHSH, CDR2 LQKENI. V gave up 8 bases and J gave up 0 bases, with 7 bases separating them. CDR3 length: 12 amino acids. Via MiXCR, TCRdb re-called the 5' RACE reads, giving one row per CDR3 protein. Of roughly 34,000 distinct CDR3 sequences in the sample, approximately 7.5% are singletons; the top ten hold roughly a tenth. This clonotype has ten or more counts. The J gene is TRBJ1-1, the V gene TRBV18; D is undetermined. Source: PBMCs, taken at follow-up. This receptor was obtained from a male donor with early-stage non-small cell lung cancer. CDR3 nucleotides: TGTGCCAGCCAAATCATGAACACTGAAGCTTTCTTT. Encoded protein: CASQIMNTEAFF.